This T cell receptor (beta chain) was obtained from a study of blood T cells in healthy people across ages. Using a J-beta primer mix together with a sample-barcoded 5' primer, a second PCR was run for roughly 7 to 11 cycles. MiXCR, run by TCRdb on the 5' RACE reads, gives a single entry per CDR3 protein. The data contain roughly 1,000,000 distinct CDR3 sequences, under 30% of them singletons. There are 15 residues in the CDR3. Germline V gives CDR1 PRHDT, CDR2 FYEKMQ (reference sequence). Trimming at V came to 5 bases and at J to 7 bases, leaving 7 bases not matched to a gene. These data also formed part of another study, on T cells of mothers and their children.

This chain uses TRBV13 with TRBJ1-4; 10 nucleotides align to TRBD1. The sequence was obtained from a girl between 2 and 10 years old in good health. The source material was blood. CDR3 sequence reads: CASSPRGQGGEKLFF. The CDR3 coding sequence is TGTGCCAGCAGCCCCCGCGGACAGGGGGGTGAAAAACTGTTTTTT. The full variable domain, its missing parts supplied by reference TRBV13 and TRBJ1-4, is AAGVIQSPRHLIKEKRETATLKCYPIPRHDTVYWYQQGPGQDPQFLISFYEKMQSDKGSIPDRFSAQQFSDYHSELNMSSLELGDSALYFCASSPRGQGGEKLFFGSGTQLSVL.